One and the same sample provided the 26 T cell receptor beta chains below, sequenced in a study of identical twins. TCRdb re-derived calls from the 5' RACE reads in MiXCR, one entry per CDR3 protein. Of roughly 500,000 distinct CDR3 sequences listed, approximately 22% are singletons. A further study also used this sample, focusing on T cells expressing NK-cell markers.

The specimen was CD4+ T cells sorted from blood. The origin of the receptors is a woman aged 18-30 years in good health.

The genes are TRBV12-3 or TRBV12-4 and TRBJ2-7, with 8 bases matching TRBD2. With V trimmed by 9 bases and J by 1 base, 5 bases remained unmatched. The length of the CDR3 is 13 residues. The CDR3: CASGTRESYEQYF. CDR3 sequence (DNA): TGTGCCAGTGGGACTAGGGAGTCCTACGAGCAGTACTTC.

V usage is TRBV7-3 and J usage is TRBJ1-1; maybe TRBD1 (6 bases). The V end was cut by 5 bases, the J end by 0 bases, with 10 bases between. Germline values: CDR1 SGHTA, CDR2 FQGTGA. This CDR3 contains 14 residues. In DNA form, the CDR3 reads TGTGCCAGCAGCGAGGGACATTTGAACACTGAAGCTTTCTTT. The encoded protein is CASSEGHLNTEAFF.

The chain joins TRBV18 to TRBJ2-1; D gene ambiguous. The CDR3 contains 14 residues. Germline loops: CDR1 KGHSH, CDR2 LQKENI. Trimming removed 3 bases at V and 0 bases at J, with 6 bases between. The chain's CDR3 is CASSPPGSYNEQFF. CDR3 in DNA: TGTGCCAGCTCACCGCCTGGCTCCTACAATGAGCAGTTCTTC. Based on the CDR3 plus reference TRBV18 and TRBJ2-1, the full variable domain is NAGVMQNPRHLVRRRGQEARLRCSPMKGHSHVYWYRQLPEEGLKFMVYLQKENIIDESGMPKERFSAEFPKEGPSILRIQQVVRGDSAAYFCASSPPGSYNEQFFGPGTRLTVL.

The CDR3 protein is CSPSGGVTDTQYF. As DNA, the CDR3 is TGCAGTCCAAGCGGGGGGGTCACAGATACGCAGTATTTT. The rearrangement uses TRBV20-1 and TRBJ2-3; 10 positions match TRBD2. V lost 8 bases and J lost 2; bases outside the gene matches: 4. This CDR3 has 13 amino acids. Germline V gives CDR1 DFQATT, CDR2 SNEGSKA (reference sequence).

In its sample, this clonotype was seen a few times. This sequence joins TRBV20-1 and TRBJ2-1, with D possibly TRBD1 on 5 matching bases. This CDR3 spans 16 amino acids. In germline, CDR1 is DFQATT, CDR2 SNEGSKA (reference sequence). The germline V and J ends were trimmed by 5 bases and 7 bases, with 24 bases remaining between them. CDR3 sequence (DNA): TGCAGTGCTGAAGGTCTGAGTGCAGGGTCGGCGAATGAGCAGTTCTTC. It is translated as CSAEGLSAGSANEQFF.

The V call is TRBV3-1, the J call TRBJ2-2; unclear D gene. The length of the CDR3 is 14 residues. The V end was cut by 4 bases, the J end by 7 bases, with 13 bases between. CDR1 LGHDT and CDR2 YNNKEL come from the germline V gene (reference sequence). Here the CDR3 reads CASSPPGSGGELFF. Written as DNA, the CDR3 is TGTGCCAGCAGCCCCCCCGGGTCCGGCGGGGAGCTGTTTTTT. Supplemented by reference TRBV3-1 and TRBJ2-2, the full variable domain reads DTAVSQTPKYLVTQMGNDKSIKCEQNLGHDTMYWYKQDSKKFLKIMFSYNNKELIINETVPNRFSPKSPDKAHLNLHINSLELGDSAVYFCASSPPGSGGELFFGEGSRLTVL.

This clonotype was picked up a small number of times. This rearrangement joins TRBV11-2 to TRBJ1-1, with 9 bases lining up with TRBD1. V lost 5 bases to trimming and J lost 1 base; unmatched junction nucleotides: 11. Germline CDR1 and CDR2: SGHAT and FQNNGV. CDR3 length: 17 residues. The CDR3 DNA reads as TGTGCCAGCAGCCGACCCGGGACAGGGCGCGGGAACACTGAAGCTTTCTTT. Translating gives CASSRPGTGRGNTEAFF.

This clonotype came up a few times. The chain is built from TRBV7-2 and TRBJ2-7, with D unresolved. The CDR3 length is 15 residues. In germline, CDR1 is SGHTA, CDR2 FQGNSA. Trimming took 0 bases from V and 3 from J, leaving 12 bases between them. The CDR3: CASSLAGVSYYEQYF. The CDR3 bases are TGTGCCAGCAGCTTAGCCGGAGTCTCATACTACGAGCAGTACTTC.

This chain's CDR3 is CASSLKVEKGARDEQYF. The CDR3 bases are TGCGCCAGCAGCCTGAAAGTCGAGAAGGGAGCTAGGGACGAGCAGTACTTC. The J gene is TRBJ2-7, the V gene TRBV4-1; the D gene is possibly TRBD2 (5 bases). Germline assignment: CDR1 MGHRA and CDR2 YSYEKL. Trimming pared 4 bases from V and 5 bases from J, leaving 24 bases between. There are 17 residues in the CDR3.

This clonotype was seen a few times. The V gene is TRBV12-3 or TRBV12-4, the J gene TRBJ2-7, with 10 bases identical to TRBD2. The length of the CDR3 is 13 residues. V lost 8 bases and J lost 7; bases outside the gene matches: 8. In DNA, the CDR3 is TGTGCCAGCTGGCTAGCGGGAGTGGGTGAGCAGTACTTC. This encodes CASWLAGVGEQYF.

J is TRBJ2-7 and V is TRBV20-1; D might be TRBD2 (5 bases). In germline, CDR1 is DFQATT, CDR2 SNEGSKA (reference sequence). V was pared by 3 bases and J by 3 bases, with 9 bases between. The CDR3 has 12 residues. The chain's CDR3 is CSASRRDYEQYF. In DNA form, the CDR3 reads TGCAGTGCTAGCCGCCGGGACTACGAGCAGTACTTC.

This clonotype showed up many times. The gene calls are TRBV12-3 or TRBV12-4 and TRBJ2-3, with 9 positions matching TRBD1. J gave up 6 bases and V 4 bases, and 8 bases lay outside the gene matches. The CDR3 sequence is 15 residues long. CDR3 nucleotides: TGTGCCAGCAGTTCACCGGGACAGGGAACGGATACGCAGTATTTT. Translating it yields CASSSPGQGTDTQYF.

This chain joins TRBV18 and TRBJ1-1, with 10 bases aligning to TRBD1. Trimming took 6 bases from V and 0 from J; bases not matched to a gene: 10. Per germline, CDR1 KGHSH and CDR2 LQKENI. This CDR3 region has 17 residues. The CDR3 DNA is TGTGCCAGCTCCAGACAGGGGGCTCCGCGCATGAACACTGAAGCTTTCTTT. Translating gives CASSRQGAPRMNTEAFF.

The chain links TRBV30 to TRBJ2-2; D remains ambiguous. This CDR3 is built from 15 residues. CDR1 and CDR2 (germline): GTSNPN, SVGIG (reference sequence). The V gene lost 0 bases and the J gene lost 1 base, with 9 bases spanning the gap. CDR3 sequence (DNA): TGTGCCTGGAGTGTAAGGTCCCTGAACACCGGGGAGCTGTTTTTT. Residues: CAWSVRSLNTGELFF. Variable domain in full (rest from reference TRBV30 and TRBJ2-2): SQTIHQWPATLVQPVGSPLSLECTVEGTSNPNLYWYRQAAGRGLQLLFYSVGIGQISSEVPQNLSASRPQDRQFILSSKKLLLSDSGFYLCAWSVRSLNTGELFFGEGSRLTVL.

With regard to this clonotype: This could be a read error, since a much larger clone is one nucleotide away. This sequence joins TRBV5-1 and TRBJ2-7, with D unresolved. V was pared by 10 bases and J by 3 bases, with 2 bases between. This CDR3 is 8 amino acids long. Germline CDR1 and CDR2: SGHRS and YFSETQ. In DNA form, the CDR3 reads TGCGCCGACTACGAGCAGTACTTC. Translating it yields CADYEQYF.

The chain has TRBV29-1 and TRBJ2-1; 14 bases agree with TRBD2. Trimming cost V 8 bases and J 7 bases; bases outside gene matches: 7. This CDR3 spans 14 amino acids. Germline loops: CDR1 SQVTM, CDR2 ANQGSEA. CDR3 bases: TGCAGCTCCTCCGGGACTAGCGGGAGTAATGAGCAGTTCTTC. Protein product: CSSSGTSGSNEQFF.

The CDR3 loop is CSARGLAGPFYETQYF. The CDR3 nucleotides are TGCAGTGCCAGGGGGCTAGCGGGGCCATTTTATGAGACCCAGTACTTC. The V and J genes are TRBV20-1 and TRBJ2-5; perhaps TRBD2 as D (9 bases). This CDR3 comprises 16 residues. In germline, CDR1 is DFQATT, CDR2 SNEGSKA (reference sequence). Trimming cost V 6 bases and J 5 bases, with 25 bases left between them.

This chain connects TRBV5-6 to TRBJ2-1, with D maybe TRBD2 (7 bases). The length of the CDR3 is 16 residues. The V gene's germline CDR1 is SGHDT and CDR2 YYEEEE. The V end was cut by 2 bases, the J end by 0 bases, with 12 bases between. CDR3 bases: TGTGCCAGCAGCTTTCCGGGGGGCGGCTCCTACAATGAGCAGTTCTTC. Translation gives CASSFPGGGSYNEQFF.

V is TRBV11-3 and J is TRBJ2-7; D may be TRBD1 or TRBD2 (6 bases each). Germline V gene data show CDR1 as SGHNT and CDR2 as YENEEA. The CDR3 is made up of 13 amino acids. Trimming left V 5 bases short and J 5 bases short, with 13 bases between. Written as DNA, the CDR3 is TGTGCCAGCAGCGTGGGGGGCCAGAACGAGCAGTACTTC. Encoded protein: CASSVGGQNEQYF.

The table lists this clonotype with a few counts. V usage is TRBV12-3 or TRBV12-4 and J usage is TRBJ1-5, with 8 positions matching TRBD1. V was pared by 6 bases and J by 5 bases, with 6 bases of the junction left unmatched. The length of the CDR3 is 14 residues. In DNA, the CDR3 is TGTGCCAGCAGAAGAACAGGGGGAGATCAGCCCCAGCATTTT. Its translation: CASRRTGGDQPQHF.

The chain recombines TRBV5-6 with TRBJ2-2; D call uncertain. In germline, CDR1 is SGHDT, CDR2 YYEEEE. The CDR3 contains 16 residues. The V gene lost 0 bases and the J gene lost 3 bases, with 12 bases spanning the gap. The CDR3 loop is CASSLGSDSYTGELFF. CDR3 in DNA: TGTGCCAGCAGCTTGGGGTCAGACTCATACACCGGGGAGCTGTTTTTT. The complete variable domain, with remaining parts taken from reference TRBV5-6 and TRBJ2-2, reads DAGVTQSPTHLIKTRGQQVTLRCSPKSGHDTVSWYQQALGQGPQFIFQYYEEEERQRGNFPDRFSGHQFPNYSSELNVNALLLGDSALYLCASSLGSDSYTGELFFGEGSRLTVL.

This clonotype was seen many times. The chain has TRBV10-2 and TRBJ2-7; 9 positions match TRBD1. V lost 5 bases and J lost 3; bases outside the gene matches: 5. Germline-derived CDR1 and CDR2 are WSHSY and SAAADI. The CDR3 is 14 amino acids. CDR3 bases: TGCGCCAGCAGTCCGACAGGGGGAATCTACGAGCAGTACTTC. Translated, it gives CASSPTGGIYEQYF.

The CDR3 reads CASSPGTGGSHYEQYF. CDR3 sequence (DNA): TGTGCCAGCAGTCCCGGGACAGGGGGCTCTCACTACGAGCAGTACTTC. The genes are TRBV6-1 and TRBJ2-7; TRBD1 matches at 12 bases. J lost 3 bases, V lost 5 bases, and 8 bases had no gene match. This CDR3 has 16 residues. Germline V gives CDR1 MNHNS, CDR2 SASEGT.

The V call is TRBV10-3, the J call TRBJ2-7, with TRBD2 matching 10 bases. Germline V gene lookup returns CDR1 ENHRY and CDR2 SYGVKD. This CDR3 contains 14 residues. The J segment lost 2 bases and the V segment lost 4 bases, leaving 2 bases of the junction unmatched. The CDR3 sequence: CAISGTSGTYEQYF. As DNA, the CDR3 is TGTGCCATCAGTGGGACTAGCGGAACCTACGAGCAGTACTTC.

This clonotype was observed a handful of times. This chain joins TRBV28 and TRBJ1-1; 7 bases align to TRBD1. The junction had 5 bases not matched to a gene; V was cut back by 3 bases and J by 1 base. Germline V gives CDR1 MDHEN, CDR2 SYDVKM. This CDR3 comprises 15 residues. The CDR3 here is CASSLTGFGNTEAFF. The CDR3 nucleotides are TGTGCCAGCAGTTTGACAGGGTTTGGGAACACTGAAGCTTTCTTT.

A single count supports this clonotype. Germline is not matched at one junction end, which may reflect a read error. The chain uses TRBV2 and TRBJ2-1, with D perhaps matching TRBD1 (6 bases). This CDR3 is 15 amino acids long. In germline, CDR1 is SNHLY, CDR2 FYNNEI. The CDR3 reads CASNVKVVGGNEQFF. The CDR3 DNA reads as TGTGCTAGCAATGTTAAAGTAGTAGGGGGCAATGAGCAGTTCTTC.